This T cell receptor beta chain is drawn from a study of shared clonotypes between healthy human individuals. For the study at large: Researchers assigned three CD4 naive, three CD4 memory, two CD8 naive and one CD8 memory plate to each donor. General study points: Estimated richness was generally greater in naive than memory subsets.

Clones were sequenced by immunoSEQ multiplex PCR, and TCRdb holds only the in-frame ones, with some missing. The sample consists of more than 2 million clones, around 96% of them appearing once. It was CD45RO-negative cells, positively selected for CCR7, that made up naive CD8 cells, with terminally differentiated effector memory CD45RA+ cells excluded. About this clone itself: Its specificity is not known.

Input material: naive CD8+ T cells sorted from blood. This sequence originates from a young man in good health.

The CDR3 is CASSLQGNNEQYF. The CDR3 DNA reads as TGTGCCAGCAGTTTACAGGGCAACAACGAGCAGTACTTC. V gene TRBV27 combines with J gene TRBJ2-7, with D tentatively TRBD1 (5 bases). Germline V gene sequence: CDR1 MNHEY, CDR2 SMNVEV (reference sequence). The CDR3 runs 13 residues. Trimming took off 2 bases at V and 5 bases at J, with 10 bases between the two ends.